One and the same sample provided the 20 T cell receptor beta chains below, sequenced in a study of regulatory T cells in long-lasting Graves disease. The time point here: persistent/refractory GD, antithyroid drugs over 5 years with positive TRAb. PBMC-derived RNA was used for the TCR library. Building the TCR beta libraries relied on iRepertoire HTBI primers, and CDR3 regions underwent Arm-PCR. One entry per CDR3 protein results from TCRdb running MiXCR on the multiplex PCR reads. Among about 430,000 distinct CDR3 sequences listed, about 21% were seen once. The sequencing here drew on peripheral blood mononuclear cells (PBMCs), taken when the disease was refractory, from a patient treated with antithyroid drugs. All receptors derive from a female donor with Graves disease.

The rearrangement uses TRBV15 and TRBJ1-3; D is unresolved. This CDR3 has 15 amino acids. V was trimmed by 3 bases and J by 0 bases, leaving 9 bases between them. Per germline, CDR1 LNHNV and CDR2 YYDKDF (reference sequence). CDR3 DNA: TGTGCCACCAGCAGGGACGGATTCTCTGGAAACACCATATATTTT. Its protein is CATSRDGFSGNTIYF.

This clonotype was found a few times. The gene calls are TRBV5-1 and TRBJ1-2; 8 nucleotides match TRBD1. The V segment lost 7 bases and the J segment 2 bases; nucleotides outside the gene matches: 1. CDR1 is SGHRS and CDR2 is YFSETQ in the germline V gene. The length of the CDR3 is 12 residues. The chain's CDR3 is CASGQGNYGYTF. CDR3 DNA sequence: TGCGCCAGCGGACAGGGAAACTATGGCTACACCTTC.

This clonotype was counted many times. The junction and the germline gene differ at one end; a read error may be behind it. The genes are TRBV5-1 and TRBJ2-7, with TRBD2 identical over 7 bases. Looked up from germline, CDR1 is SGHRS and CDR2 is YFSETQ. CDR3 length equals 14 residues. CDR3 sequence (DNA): TGTGCCAGCAGTTTGGGAGGGTTCTCCTACGAGCAGTACTTC. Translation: CASSLGGFSYEQYF.

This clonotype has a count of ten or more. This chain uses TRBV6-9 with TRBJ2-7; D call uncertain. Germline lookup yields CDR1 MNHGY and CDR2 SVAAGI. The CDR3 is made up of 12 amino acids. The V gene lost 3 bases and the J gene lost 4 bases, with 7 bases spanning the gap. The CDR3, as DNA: TGTGCCAGCAGTTACGTGGGATACGAGCAGTACTTC. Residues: CASSYVGYEQYF.

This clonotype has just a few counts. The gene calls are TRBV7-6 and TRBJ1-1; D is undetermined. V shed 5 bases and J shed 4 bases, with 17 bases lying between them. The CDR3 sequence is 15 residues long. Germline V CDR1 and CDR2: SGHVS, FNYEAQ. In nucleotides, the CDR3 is TGTGCCAGCAGCGACGCTGGGGAAGCAGGCACTGAAGCTTTCTTT. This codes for CASSDAGEAGTEAFF.

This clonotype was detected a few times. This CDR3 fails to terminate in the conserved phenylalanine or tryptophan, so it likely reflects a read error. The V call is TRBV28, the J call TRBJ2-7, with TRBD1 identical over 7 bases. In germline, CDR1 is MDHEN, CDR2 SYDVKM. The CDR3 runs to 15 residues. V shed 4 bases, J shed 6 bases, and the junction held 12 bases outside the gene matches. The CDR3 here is CASSYTGERRSEQYL. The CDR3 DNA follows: TGTGCCAGCAGTTACACAGGGGAGCGTCGATCCGAGCAGTACCTC.

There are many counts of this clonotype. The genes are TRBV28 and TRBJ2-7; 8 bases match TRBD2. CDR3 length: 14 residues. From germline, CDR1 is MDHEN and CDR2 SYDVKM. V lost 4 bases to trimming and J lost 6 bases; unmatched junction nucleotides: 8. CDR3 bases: TGTGCCAGCAGTTCCTTAAGCGGGAGCGGCGAGCAGTACTTC. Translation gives CASSSLSGSGEQYF.

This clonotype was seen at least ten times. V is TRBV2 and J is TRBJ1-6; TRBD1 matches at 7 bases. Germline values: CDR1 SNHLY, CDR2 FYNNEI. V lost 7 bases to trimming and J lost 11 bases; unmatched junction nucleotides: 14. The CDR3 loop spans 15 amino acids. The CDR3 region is CASNLADRASTPLHF. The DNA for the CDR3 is TGTGCCAGCAACCTCGCTGACAGGGCGTCAACACCCCTCCACTTT.

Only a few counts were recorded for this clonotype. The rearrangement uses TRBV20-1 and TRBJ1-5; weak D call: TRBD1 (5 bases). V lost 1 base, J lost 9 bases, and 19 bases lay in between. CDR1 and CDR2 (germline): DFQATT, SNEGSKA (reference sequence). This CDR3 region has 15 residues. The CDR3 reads CSARGGGSAVVPQHF. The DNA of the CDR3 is TGCAGTGCTAGAGGGGGGGGGTCCGCCGTTGTGCCCCAGCATTTT.

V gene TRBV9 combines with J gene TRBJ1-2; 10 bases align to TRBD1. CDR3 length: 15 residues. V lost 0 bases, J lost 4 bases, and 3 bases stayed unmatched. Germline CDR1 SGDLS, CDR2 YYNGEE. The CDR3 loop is CASSVGQGAIYGYTF. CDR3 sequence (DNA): TGTGCCAGCAGCGTAGGACAGGGGGCGATCTATGGCTACACCTTC.

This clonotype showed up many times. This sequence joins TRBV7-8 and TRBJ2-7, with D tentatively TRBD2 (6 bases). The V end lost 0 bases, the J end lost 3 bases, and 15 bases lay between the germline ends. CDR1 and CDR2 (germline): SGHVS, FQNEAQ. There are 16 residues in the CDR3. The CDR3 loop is CASSLAGGSGYYEQYF. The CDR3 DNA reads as TGTGCCAGCAGCTTAGCGGGGGGTAGCGGATACTACGAGCAGTACTTC. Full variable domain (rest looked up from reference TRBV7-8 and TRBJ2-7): GAGVSQSPRYKVAKRGQDVALRCDPISGHVSLFWYQQALGQGPEFLTYFQNEAQLDKSGLPSDRFFAERPEGSVSTLKIQRTQQEDSAVYLCASSLAGGSGYYEQYFGPGTRLTVT.

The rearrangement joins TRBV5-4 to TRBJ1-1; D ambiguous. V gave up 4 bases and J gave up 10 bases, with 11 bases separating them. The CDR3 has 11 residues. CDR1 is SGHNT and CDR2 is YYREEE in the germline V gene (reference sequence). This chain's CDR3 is CASSAGFGAFF. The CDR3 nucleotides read TGTGCCAGCAGCGCGGGTTTCGGAGCTTTCTTT.

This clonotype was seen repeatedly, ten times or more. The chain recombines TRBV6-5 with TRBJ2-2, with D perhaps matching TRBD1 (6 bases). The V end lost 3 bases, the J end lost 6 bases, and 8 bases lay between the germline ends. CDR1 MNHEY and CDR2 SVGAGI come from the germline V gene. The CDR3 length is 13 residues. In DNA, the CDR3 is TGTGCCAGCAGTTATGGGGGCCCCGGGGAGCTGTTTTTT. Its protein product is CASSYGGPGELFF.

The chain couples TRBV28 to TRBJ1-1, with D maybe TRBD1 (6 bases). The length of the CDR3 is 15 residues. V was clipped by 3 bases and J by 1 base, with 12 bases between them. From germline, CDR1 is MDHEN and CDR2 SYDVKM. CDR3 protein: CASSFGTLPNTEAFF. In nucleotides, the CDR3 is TGTGCCAGCAGTTTCGGGACACTCCCGAACACTGAAGCTTTCTTT.

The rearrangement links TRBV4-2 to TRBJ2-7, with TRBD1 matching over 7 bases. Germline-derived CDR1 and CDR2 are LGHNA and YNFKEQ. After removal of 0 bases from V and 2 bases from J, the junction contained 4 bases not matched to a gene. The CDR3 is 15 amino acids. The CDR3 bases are TGTGCCAGCAGCCAAGAAAGGGGGCCGACCTACGAGCAGTACTTC. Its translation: CASSQERGPTYEQYF.

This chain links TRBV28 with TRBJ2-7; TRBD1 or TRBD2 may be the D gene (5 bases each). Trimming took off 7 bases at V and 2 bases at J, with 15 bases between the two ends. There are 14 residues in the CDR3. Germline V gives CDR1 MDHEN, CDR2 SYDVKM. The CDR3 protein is CASTLYGAAYEQYF. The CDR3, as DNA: TGTGCCAGCACCCTTTACGGGGCGGCCTACGAGCAGTACTTC.

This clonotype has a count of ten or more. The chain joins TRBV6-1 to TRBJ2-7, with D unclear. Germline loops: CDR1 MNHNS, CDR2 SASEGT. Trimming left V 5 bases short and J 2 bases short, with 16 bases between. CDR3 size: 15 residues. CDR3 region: CASSTLGSGTYEQYF. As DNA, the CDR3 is TGTGCCAGCAGTACGCTAGGCAGTGGAACCTACGAGCAGTACTTC.

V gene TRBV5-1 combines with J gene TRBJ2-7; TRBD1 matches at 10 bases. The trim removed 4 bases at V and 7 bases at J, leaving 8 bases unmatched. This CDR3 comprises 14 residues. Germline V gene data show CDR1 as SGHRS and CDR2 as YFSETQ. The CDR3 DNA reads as TGCGCCAGCAGCCCAGACAGGGGGCGCGATGAGCAGTACTTC. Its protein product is CASSPDRGRDEQYF.

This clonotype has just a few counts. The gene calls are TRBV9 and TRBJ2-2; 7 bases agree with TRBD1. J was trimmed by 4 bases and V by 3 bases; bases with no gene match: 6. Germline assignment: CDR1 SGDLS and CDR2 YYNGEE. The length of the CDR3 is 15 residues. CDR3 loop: CASSGEGAPTGELFF. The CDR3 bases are TGTGCCAGCAGCGGAGAGGGGGCGCCCACCGGGGAGCTGTTTTTT.

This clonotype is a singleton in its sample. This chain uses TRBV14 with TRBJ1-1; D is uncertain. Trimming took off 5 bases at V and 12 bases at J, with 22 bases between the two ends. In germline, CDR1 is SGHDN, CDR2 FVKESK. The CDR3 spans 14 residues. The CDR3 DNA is TGTGCCAGCAGCGCTACCCGATCGGGGTCCCGGCCTTTCTTT. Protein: CASSATRSGSRPFF.